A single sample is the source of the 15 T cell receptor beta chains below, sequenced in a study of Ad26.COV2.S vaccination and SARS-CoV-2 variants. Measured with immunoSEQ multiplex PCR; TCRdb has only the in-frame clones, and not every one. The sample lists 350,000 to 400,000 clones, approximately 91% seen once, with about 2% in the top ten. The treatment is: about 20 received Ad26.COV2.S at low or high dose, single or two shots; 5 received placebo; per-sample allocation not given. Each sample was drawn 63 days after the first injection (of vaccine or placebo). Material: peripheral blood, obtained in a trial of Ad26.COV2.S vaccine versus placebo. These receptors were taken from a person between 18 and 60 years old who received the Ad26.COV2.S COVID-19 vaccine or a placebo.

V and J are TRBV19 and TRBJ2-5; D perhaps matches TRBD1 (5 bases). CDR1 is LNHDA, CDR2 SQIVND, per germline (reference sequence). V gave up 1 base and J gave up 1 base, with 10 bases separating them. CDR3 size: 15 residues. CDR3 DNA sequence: TGTGCCAGTAGTATAGCCCCAGGGCCCCAAGAGACCCAGTACTTC. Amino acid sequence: CASSIAPGPQETQYF.

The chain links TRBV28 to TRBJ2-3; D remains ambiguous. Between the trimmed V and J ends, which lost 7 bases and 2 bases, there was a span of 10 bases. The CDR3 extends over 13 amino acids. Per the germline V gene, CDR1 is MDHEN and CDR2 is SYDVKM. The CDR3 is CASTQADTDTQYF. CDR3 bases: TGTGCCAGCACCCAGGCGGACACAGATACGCAGTATTTT.

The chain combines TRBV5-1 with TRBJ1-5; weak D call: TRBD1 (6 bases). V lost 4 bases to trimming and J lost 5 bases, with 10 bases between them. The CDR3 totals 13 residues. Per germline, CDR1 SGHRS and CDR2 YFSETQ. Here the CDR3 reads CASSPRTDQPQHF. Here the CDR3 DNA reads TGCGCCAGCAGCCCGCGGACAGATCAGCCCCAGCATTTT.

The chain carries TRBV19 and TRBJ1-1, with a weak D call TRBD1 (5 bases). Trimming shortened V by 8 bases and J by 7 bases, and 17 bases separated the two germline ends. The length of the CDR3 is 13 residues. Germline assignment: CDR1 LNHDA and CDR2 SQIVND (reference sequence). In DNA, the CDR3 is TGTGCCAGTTCCAGACAGAAGAGCGGTGAAGCTTTCTTT. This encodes CASSRQKSGEAFF.

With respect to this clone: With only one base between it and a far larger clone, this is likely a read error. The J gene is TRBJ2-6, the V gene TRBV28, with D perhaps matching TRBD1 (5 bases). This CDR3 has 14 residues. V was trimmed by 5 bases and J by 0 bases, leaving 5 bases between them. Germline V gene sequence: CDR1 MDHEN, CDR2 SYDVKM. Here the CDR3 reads CASSDSSGANVLTF. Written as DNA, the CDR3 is TGTGCCAGCAGTGACAGCTCTGGGGCCAACGTCCTGACTTTC.

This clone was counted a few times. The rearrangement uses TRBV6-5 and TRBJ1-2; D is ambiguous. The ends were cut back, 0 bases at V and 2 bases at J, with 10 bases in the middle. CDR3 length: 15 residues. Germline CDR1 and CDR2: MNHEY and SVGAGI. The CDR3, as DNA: TGTGCCAGCAGTTACTCGAAAGGCGGAAACTATGGCTACACCTTC. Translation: CASSYSKGGNYGYTF.

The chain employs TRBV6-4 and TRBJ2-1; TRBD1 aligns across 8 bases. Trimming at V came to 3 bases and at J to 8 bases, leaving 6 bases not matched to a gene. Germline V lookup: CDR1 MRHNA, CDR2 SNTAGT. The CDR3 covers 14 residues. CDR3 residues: CASSERTGLYEQFF. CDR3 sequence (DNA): TGTGCCAGCAGTGAAAGGACAGGGCTCTATGAGCAGTTCTTC.

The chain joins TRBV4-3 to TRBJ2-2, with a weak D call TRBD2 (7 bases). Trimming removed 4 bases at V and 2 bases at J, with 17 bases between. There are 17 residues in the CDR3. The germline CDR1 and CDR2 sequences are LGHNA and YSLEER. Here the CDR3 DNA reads TGCGCCAGCAGCCTGGCCCGGGGGGCCGTAAACACCGGGGAGCTGTTTTTT. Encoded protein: CASSLARGAVNTGELFF.

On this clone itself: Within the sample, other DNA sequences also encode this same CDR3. CDR3 residues: CASSVLAGEGTGELFF. In DNA form, the CDR3 reads TGTGCCAGCAGTGTCCTAGCGGGAGAGGGGACCGGGGAGCTGTTTTTT. The rearrangement links TRBV6-4 to TRBJ2-2; 10 nucleotides match TRBD2. The ends lost 4 bases at V and 5 bases at J; junction bases unmatched: 7. In germline, CDR1 is MRHNA, CDR2 SNTAGT. The CDR3 sequence is 16 residues long.

As DNA, the CDR3 is TGTGCCAGCAGCTCGGACAGGGGTGCAGCTTTCTTT. It specifies CASSSDRGAAFF. The chain carries TRBV5-5 and TRBJ1-1; 9 bases are a match to TRBD1. CDR1 is SGHKS and CDR2 is YYEKEE in the germline V gene (reference sequence). CDR3 size: 12 residues. With V trimmed by 3 bases and J by 10 bases, 4 bases remained unmatched.

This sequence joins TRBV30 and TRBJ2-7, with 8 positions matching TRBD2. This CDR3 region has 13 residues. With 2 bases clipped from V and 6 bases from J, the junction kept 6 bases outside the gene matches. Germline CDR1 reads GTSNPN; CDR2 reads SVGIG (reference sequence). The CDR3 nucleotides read TGTGCCTGGAGTCAGGGACTAGAAAGCGAGCAGTACTTC. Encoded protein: CAWSQGLESEQYF.

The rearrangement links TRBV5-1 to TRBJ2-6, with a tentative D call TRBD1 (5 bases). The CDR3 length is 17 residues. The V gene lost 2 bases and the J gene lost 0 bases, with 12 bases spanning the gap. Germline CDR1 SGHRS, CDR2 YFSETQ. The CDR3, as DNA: TGCGCCAGCAGCTTAAAAGGGGCCTTCTCTGGGGCCAACGTCCTGACTTTC. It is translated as CASSLKGAFSGANVLTF.

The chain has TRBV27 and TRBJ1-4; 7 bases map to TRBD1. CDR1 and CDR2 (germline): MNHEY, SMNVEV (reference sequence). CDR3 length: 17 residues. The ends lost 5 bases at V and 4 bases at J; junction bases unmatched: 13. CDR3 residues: CASSLRPDRAGNEKLFF. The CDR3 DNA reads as TGTGCCAGCAGTCTCCGCCCAGACAGGGCCGGTAATGAAAAACTGTTTTTT.

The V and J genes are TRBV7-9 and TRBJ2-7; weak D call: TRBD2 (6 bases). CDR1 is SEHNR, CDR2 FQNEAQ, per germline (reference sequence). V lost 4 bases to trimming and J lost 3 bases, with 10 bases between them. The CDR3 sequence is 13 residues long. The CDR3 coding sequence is TGTGCCAGCAGCTCCCAGCGGGTCTACGAGCAGTACTTC. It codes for CASSSQRVYEQYF.

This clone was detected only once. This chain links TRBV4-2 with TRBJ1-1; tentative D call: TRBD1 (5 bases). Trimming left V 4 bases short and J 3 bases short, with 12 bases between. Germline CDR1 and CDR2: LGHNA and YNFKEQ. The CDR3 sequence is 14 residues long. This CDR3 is CASSRREKDTEAFF. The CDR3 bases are TGTGCCAGCAGCCGCAGGGAGAAGGACACTGAAGCTTTCTTT.